Given below is one TCR beta chain in context. This sample is drawn from a study of blood T cell repertoires in COVID-19. J lost 0 bases, V lost 6 bases, and 3 bases had no gene match. Germline values: CDR1 LNHDA, CDR2 SQIVND (reference sequence). CDR3 length: 14 amino acids. TCRdb's table, derived via immunoSEQ multiplex PCR, lists solely in-frame clones and lacks some. This sample has more than 250,000 clones, with roughly 90% found just once. Sequencing was performed on PBMCs or T cells enriched from blood (not recorded which). The sequence came from a woman in her twenties or thirties who had recovered from COVID-19. The gene calls are TRBV19 and TRBJ2-3; 7 nucleotides align to TRBD2. In DNA, the CDR3 is TGTGCCAGTAGGACTAGCCTTAGCACAGATACGCAGTATTTT. It is translated as CASRTSLSTDTQYF.